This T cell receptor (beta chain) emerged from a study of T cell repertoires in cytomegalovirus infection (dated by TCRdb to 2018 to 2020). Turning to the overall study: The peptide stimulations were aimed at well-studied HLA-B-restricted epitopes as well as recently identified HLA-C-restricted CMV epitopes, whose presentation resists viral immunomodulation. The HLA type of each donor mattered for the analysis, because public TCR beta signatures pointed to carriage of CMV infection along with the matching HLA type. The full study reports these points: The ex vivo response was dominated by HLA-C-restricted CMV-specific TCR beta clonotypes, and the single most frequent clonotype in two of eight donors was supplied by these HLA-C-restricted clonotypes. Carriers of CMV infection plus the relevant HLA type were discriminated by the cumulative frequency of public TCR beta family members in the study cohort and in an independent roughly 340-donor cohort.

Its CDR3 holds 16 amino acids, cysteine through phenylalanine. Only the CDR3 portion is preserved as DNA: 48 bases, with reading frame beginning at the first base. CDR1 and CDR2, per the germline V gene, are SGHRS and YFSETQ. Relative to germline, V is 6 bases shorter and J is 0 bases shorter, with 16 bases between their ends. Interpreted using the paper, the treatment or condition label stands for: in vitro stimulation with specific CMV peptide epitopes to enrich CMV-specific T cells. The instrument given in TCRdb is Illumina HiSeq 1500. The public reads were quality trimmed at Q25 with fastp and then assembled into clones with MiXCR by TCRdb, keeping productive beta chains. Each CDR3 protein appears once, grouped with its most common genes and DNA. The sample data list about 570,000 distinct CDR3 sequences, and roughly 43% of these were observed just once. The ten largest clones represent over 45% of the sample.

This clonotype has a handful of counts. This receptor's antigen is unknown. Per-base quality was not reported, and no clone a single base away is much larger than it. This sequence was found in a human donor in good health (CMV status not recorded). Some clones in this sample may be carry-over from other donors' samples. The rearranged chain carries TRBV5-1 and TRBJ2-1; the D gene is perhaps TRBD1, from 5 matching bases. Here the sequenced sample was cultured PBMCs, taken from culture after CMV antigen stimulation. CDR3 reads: CASIKGARSSYNEQFF. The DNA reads TGCGCCAGCATCAAAGGGGCAAGGAGCTCCTACAATGAGCAGTTCTTC.